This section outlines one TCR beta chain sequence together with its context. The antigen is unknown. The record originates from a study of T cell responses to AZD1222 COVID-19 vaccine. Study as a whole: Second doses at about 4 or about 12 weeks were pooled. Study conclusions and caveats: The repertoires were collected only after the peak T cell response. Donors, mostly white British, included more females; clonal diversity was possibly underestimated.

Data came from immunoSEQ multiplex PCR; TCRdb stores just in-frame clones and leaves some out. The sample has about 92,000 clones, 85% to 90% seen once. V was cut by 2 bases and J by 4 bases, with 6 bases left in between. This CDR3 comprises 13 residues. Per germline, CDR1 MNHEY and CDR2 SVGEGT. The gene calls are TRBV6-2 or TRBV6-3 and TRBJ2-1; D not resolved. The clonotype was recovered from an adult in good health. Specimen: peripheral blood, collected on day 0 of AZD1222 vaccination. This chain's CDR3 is CASSYVVYNEQFF. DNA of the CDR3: TGTGCCAGCAGTTACGTAGTTTACAATGAGCAGTTCTTC.